This is a list of T cell receptor beta chains from one sample in a study of T cells expressing NK-cell markers. TCRdb re-called the 5' RACE reads; one entry per CDR3 protein, DNA not given. Recorded for this sample: about 110,000 distinct CDR3 sequences. Sequences were obtained from blood T cells: a sorted CD56 or NKG2C T cell subset, CD4+ or CD8+ T cells, or bulk PBMC T cells (not recorded which). Receptor source: a woman aged 18 to 75 in good health. The CDR3 runs from the conserved cysteine through the conserved F or W. The order of the fields is J gene, V gene, CDR3 protein.

TRBJ2-1,TRBV7-9,CASSLLDLNLYNEQFF
TRBJ1-1,TRBV19,CASTPTGGEAFF
TRBJ1-4,TRBV5-1,CASSTPDRGDEKLFF
TRBJ1-2,TRBV10-3,CAIRDRGTYGYTF
TRBJ2-5,TRBV13,CASSPTSGRRFWEETQYF
TRBJ2-1,TRBV11-2,CASSSPGTSGEQFF
TRBJ1-2,TRBV27,CASSPFGGTNYGYTF
TRBJ2-1,TRBV11-2,CASSPGQGYNEQFF
TRBJ2-3,TRBV15,CATSLRGEGTQYF
TRBJ2-1,TRBV11-2,CASSARLAGGPNEQFF
TRBJ2-5,TRBV6-5,CASSYTAGQWKTQYF
TRBJ2-1,TRBV7-8,CASSLVQPIDPDEQFF